The rows below give T cell receptor beta chains drawn from one sample of a study of beta chain features in type 1 diabetes. TCRdb's table, derived via immunoSEQ multiplex PCR, lists solely in-frame clones and lacks some. In the table there are hundreds of thousands of clones, around 15% of which are singletons. Specimen: naive CD4+ T cells from blood. The receptor source for this set is a young man with type 1 diabetes. Both conserved end residues are part of each CDR3. D genes are given only for firm matches. Expanded clones get a size class; other rows say once, few or many, or leave the size out.

TRBD1	TRBJ1-2	TRBV28	.	CASSPTGQGGNLLGGYTF	TGTGCCAGCAGTCCGACGGGACAGGGGGGAAACCTACTGGGAGGCTACACCTTC
TRBD1	TRBJ2-7	TRBV10-3	few	CAISGTGVVPYEQYF	TGTGCCATCAGTGGGACAGGGGTGGTCCCCTACGAGCAGTACTTC
TRBD1	TRBJ2-7	TRBV15	.	CATSRDRGQGNHEQYF	TGTGCCACCAGCAGAGATAGGGGACAGGGAAACCACGAGCAGTACTTC
TRBD1	TRBJ2-7	TRBV5-1	few	CASSPGQGPYEQYF	TGCGCCAGCAGCCCGGGACAGGGTCCCTACGAGCAGTACTTC
.	TRBJ1-1	TRBV7-2	few	CASSLEYRAAEAFF	TGTGCCAGCAGCTTAGAATACAGGGCCGCTGAAGCTTTCTTT
.	TRBJ1-6	TRBV30	few	CAWSVGSPLHF	TGTGCCTGGAGTGTAGGGTCACCCCTCCACTTT
.	TRBJ1-2	TRBV5-1	.	CASSLSAPGGGYTF	TGCGCCAGCAGCTTGTCTGCGCCGGGCGGCGGCTACACCTTC
.	TRBJ1-4	TRBV5-8	few	CASSGKGATNEKLFF	TGTGCCAGCAGCGGAAAGGGGGCAACTAATGAAAAACTGTTTTTT
.	TRBJ1-2	TRBV7-6	.	CASSANSGLGYTF	TGTGCCAGCAGCGCAAATTCAGGGCTCGGCTACACCTTC
TRBD1	TRBJ1-1	TRBV5-6	few	CASSYRDRGHTEAFF	TGTGCCAGCAGTTACCGGGACAGGGGGCACACTGAAGCTTTCTTT
TRBD1	TRBJ2-5	TRBV18	.	CASSPLDRGHGETQYF	TGTGCCAGCTCACCGCTAGACAGGGGCCATGGAGAGACCCAGTACTTC
TRBD1	TRBJ2-2	TRBV7-3	.	CASSARQGQVGELFF	TGTGCCAGCAGCGCCCGACAGGGGCAGGTCGGGGAGCTGTTTTTT
.	TRBJ1-5	TRBV30	few	CAWSVTPKPPQHF	TGTGCCTGGAGTGTGACACCAAAACCTCCCCAGCATTTT
.	TRBJ2-3	TRBV5-4	few	CASSPQRDSLTDTQYF	TGTGCCAGCAGCCCCCAGCGGGACAGCCTAACAGATACGCAGTATTTT
.	TRBJ2-5	TRBV9	few	CASSVGGLARETQYF	TGTGCCAGCAGCGTTGGGGGGCTAGCGCGAGAGACCCAGTACTTC
.	TRBJ2-5	TRBV5-4	.	CASSLWGRQTQYF	TGTGCCAGCAGTTTATGGGGGAGGCAGACCCAGTACTTC
.	TRBJ1-1	TRBV30	few	CAWSPTGNTEAFF	TGTGCCTGGAGCCCGACAGGGAACACTGAAGCTTTCTTT
.	TRBJ2-2	TRBV29-1	.	CSVADSNTGELFF	TGCAGCGTTGCGGACAGCAACACCGGGGAGCTGTTTTTT
.	TRBJ1-5	TRBV28	few	CATLTDSNQPQHF	TGTGCCACGCTGACAGATAGCAATCAGCCCCAGCATTTT
.	TRBJ1-2	TRBV2	few	CAIAGFGSGGYTF	TGTGCCATCGCAGGGTTTGGAAGTGGTGGCTACACCTTC
.	TRBJ1-1	TRBV7-9	.	CASSSFVGVETEAFF	TGTGCCAGCAGCTCGTTTGTGGGGGTAGAGACTGAAGCTTTCTTT
.	TRBJ1-2	TRBV7-8	few	CASSLTRDTNSGYTF	TGTGCCAGCAGCCTTACGCGGGACACAAATAGCGGCTACACCTTC
.	TRBJ1-1	TRBV30	few	CAWRGGSYSNTEAFF	TGTGCCTGGAGAGGGGGTAGTTACAGCAACACTGAAGCTTTCTTT
TRBD2	TRBJ2-5	TRBV4-2	.	CASSQDPGLAGRETQYF	TGTGCCAGCAGCCAAGATCCGGGACTAGCGGGGCGAGAGACCCAGTACTTC
TRBD1	TRBJ1-5	TRBV19	.	CASSNDREGQPQHF	TGTGCCAGTAGTAACGACAGGGAGGGTCAGCCCCAGCATTTT
TRBD1	TRBJ2-7	TRBV7-8	.	CASSLARSHRGALYEQYF	TGTGCCAGCAGCTTAGCACGTAGCCACAGGGGCGCCTTATACGAGCAGTACTTC
.	TRBJ2-1	TRBV10-2	few	CASSDLGLQNNEQFF	TGCGCCAGCAGTGATCTGGGACTTCAGAACAATGAGCAGTTCTTC
TRBD1	TRBJ1-2	TRBV7-9	few	CASSLPQGRGYTF	TGTGCCAGCAGCTTACCACAGGGGCGAGGCTACACCTTC
.	TRBJ2-1	TRBV14	few	CASSPLGVYNEQFF	TGTGCCAGCAGCCCCCTAGGGGTTTACAATGAGCAGTTCTTC
.	TRBJ1-5	TRBV19	.	CASSIAWDSNQPQHF	TGTGCCAGTAGTATAGCATGGGATAGCAATCAGCCCCAGCATTTT
TRBD1	TRBJ2-2	TRBV2	few	CASLRQGGTGELFF	TGTGCCAGCCTGAGACAGGGGGGAACCGGGGAGCTGTTTTTT
TRBD2	TRBJ2-3	TRBV7-3	.	CASSPRGYAGADTQYF	TGTGCCAGCAGCCCGCGGGGATATGCGGGAGCAGATACGCAGTATTTT
.	TRBJ2-5	TRBV13	.	CASVRTGGSETQYF	TGTGCCAGCGTCCGAACAGGTGGATCGGAGACCCAGTACTTC
.	TRBJ2-5	TRBV7-9	.	CASSWAPETQYF	TGTGCCAGCAGCTGGGCGCCCGAGACCCAGTACTTC
.	TRBJ1-1	TRBV7-9	.	CASSLAFSTARGTEAFF	TGTGCCAGCAGCTTAGCGTTTTCGACAGCACGCGGCACTGAAGCTTTCTTT
.	TRBJ2-5	TRBV2	few	CASSVGSAETQYF	TGTGCCAGCAGTGTCGGTAGCGCGGAGACCCAGTACTTC
TRBD1	TRBJ1-1	TRBV29-1	.	CSVESAGGTEAFF	TGCAGCGTTGAATCCGCAGGGGGCACTGAAGCTTTCTTT
.	TRBJ1-4	TRBV30	.	CAWSRDPSEKLFF	TGTGCCTGGAGCCGTGATCCGAGTGAAAAACTGTTTTTT
.	TRBJ2-2	TRBV29-1	few	CSVASPGPGELFF	TGCAGCGTTGCGAGCCCGGGTCCCGGGGAGCTGTTTTTT
.	TRBJ1-2	TRBV29-1	few	CSAEVGQPRGEGYTF	TGCAGCGCCGAAGTAGGGCAGCCGAGAGGGGAAGGCTACACCTTC
TRBD2	TRBJ2-7	TRBV10-3	few	CAIRRTGGSEQYF	TGTGCCATCAGAAGGACCGGGGGGTCCGAGCAGTACTTC
.	TRBJ2-1	TRBV18	.	CASSLPAGHSYNEQFF	TGTGCCAGCTCACTCCCCGCGGGCCACTCCTACAATGAGCAGTTCTTC
.	TRBJ2-3	TRBV7-2	few	CASSPFSTNTDTQYF	TGTGCCAGCAGCCCTTTTTCCACTAACACAGATACGCAGTATTTT
.	TRBJ1-2	TRBV7-3	few	CASSLAGFGGYTF	TGTGCCAGCAGCTTAGCTGGGTTCGGAGGCTACACCTTC
.	TRBJ1-4	TRBV27	.	CASSLRGEGEKLFF	TGTGCCAGCAGTTTAAGGGGGGAGGGTGAAAAACTGTTTTTT
TRBD1	TRBJ1-5	TRBV6-1	few	CASTTQGGVNQPQHF	TGTGCCAGCACCACCCAGGGGGGAGTAAATCAGCCCCAGCATTTT
.	TRBJ1-6	TRBV7-2	.	CASSPRMPPLHF	TGTGCCAGCAGCCCCCGGATGCCGCCCCTCCACTTT
.	TRBJ1-5	TRBV15	.	CATSRDVEGLNQPQHF	TGTGCCACCAGCAGAGATGTCGAGGGACTGAATCAGCCCCAGCATTTT
TRBD1	TRBJ2-1	TRBV5-4	.	CASSSGTGDHYNEQFF	TGTGCCAGCAGCTCCGGGACAGGGGACCATTACAATGAGCAGTTCTTC
.	TRBJ2-5	TRBV27	few	CASSLRDSRLETQYF	TGTGCCAGCAGTTTAAGGGACTCCCGTCTGGAGACCCAGTACTTC
.	TRBJ2-3	TRBV6-1	.	CASSEIGASTDTQYF	TGTGCCAGCAGTGAGATAGGGGCGAGCACAGATACGCAGTATTTT
TRBD1	TRBJ2-3	TRBV6-6	.	CASSSRDRTSTDTQYF	TGTGCCAGCAGTTCGAGGGACAGGACTAGCACAGATACGCAGTATTTT
TRBD1	TRBJ1-1	TRBV10-3	few	CAISLTGGITEAFF	TGTGCCATCAGCCTAACAGGGGGCATCACTGAAGCTTTCTTT
TRBD2	TRBJ2-7	TRBV18	few	CASSPVQRGYEQYF	TGTGCCAGCTCTCCCGTCCAGCGGGGCTACGAGCAGTACTTC
.	TRBJ1-1	TRBV29-1	few	CGVTRVLNTEAFF	TGCGGTGTAACCCGGGTCCTCAACACTGAAGCTTTCTTT